This T cell receptor (beta chain) emerged from a study of blood T cell repertoires in COVID-19. Across the whole study: PBMCs, B-cell-depleted T cells, or T cells provided the cDNA or gDNA that made up the material.

V shed 1 base and J 2 bases; nucleotides not matched to a gene: 3. The CDR3 consists of 15 residues. The germline gives CDR1 SGHTA, CDR2 FQGNSA. Method: immunoSEQ multiplex PCR; TCRdb's copy keeps in-frame clones and lacks some. Among about 270,000 clones listed, 86% were seen once. This sequence originates from a man aged 35-49 years with active or convalescent COVID-19. The chain combines TRBV7-2 with TRBJ2-7; 9 positions match TRBD2. Sample: peripheral blood. CDR3 in DNA: TGTGCCAGCAGCTTAGTGGCTAGCGGGACCTACGAGCAGTACTTC. Encoded protein: CASSLVASGTYEQYF.